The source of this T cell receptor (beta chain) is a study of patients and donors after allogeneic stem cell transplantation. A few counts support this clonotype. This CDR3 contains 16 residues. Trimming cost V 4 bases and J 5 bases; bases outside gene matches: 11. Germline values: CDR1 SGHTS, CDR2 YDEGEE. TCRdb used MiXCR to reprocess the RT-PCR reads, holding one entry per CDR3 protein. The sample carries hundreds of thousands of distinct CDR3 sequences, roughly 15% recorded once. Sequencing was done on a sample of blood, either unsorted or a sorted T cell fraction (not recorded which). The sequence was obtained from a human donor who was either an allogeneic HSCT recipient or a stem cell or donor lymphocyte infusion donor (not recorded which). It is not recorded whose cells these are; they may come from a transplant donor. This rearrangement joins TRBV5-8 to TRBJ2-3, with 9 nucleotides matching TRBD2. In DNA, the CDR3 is TGTGCCAGCAGCCTCGGAGCGCGGGGGGGCTTAGATACGCAGTATTTT. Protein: CASSLGARGGLDTQYF.